This section outlines one T cell receptor beta chain sequence together with its context. This entry belongs to a study of blood T cell repertoires in COVID-19. In the authors' workflow: Nucleated cell number was recorded as an estimate derived from reference gene primer amplification. Some clones are missing from TCRdb's copy, which holds only in-frame ones; the method was immunoSEQ multiplex PCR. V, J and clone size were drawn from that table, and D and trimming were deduced from the DNA. The table shows under 150,000 clones, with less than 90% occurring only once. The germline CDR1 and CDR2 sequences are SGHTA and FQGNSA. The CDR3 sequence is 14 residues long. Trimming cost V 1 base and J 7 bases, with 13 bases left between them.

The genes are TRBV7-2 and TRBJ2-5; D is perhaps TRBD1 (5 bases). This clonotype was obtained from a man aged 70 or older with acute or convalescent COVID-19. Material: peripheral blood. DNA for the CDR3: TGTGCCAGCAGCTTAGAAGCAGGGCCGGGGACCCAGTACTTC. It translates to CASSLEAGPGTQYF.